This section outlines one TCR beta chain sequence together with its context. Germline loops: CDR1 KGHSH, CDR2 LQKENI. With 3 bases clipped from V and 3 bases from J, the junction kept 0 bases outside the gene matches. The CDR3 is 13 residues long. Under the authors' procedure: From reference gene primer amplification, estimates of nucleated cell counts were derived. Method: immunoSEQ multiplex PCR; TCRdb's copy keeps in-frame clones and lacks some. The V and J calls and the clone size are those of that table, but D and trimming were determined from the DNA. The sample consists of some 120,000 clones, around nine tenths of them appearing once. This sample was included in a study of blood T cell repertoires in COVID-19. Across the whole study: The study drew acute and convalescent COVID-19 samples from the United States, Italy and Spain. PBMCs, B-cell-depleted T cells, or T cells provided the cDNA or gDNA that made up the material.

The sequenced sample consisted of peripheral blood. This TCR was recovered from a human donor with acute or convalescent COVID-19. The donor label of this sample is uncertain. V gene TRBV18 combines with J gene TRBJ1-1; 8 nucleotides line up with TRBD1. CDR3 nucleotide sequence: TGTGCCAGCTCACCGACAGGGGACACTGAAGCTTTCTTT. It specifies CASSPTGDTEAFF. The full variable domain, its missing parts supplied by reference TRBV18 and TRBJ1-1, is NAGVMQNPRHLVRRRGQEARLRCSPMKGHSHVYWYRQLPEEGLKFMVYLQKENIIDESGMPKERFSAEFPKEGPSILRIQQVVRGDSAAYFCASSPTGDTEAFFGQGTRLTVV.